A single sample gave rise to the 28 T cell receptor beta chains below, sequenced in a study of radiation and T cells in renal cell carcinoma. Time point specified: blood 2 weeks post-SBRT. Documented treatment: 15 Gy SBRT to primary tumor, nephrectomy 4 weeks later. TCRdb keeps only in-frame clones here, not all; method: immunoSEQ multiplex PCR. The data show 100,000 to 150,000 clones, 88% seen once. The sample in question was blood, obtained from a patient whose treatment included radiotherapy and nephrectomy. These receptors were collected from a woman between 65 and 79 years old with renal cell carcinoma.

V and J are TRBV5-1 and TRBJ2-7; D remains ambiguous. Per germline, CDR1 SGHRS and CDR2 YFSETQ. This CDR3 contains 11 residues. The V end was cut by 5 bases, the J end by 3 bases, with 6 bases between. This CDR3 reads CASRIYYEQYF. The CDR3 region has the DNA TGCGCCAGCAGGATTTACTACGAGCAGTACTTC.

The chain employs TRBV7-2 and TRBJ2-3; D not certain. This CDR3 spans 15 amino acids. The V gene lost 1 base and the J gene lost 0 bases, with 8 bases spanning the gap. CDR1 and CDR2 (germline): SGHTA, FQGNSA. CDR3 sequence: CASSLDGDSTDTQYF. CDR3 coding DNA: TGTGCCAGCAGCTTAGATGGGGATAGCACAGATACGCAGTATTTT.

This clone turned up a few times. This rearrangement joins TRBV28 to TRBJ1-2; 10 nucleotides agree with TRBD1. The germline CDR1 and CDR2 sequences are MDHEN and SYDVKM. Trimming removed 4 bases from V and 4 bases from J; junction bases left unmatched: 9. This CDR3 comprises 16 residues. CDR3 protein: CASSSLSGQGGYGYTF. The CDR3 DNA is TGTGCCAGCAGTTCCCTGTCAGGACAGGGGGGCTATGGCTACACCTTC.

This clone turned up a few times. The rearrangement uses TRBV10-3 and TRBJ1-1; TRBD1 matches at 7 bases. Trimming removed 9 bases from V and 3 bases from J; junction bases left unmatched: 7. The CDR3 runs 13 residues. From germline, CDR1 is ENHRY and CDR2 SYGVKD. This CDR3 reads CAINRDSDTEAFF. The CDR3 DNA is TGTGCCATTAACCGGGACAGTGACACTGAAGCTTTCTTT.

This CDR3 is CASSVKVWTPTGELFF. The CDR3 bases are TGTGCCAGCAGCGTAAAGGTGTGGACCCCAACCGGGGAGCTGTTTTTT. The rearrangement uses TRBV9 and TRBJ2-2; no firm D call. The V end lost 1 base, the J end lost 5 bases, and 15 bases lay between the germline ends. Germline V gene data show CDR1 as SGDLS and CDR2 as YYNGEE. The length of the CDR3 is 16 residues.

As DNA, the CDR3 is TGTGCCAGCGCGGGGCGGGGGGTCGATACGCAGTATTTT. It translates to CASAGRGVDTQYF. The chain recombines TRBV9 with TRBJ2-3, with 8 bases matching TRBD2. The V gene end was trimmed by 7 bases and the J gene end by 6 bases; junction bases not matched to a gene: 7. The CDR3 runs to 13 residues. Per the germline V gene, CDR1 is SGDLS and CDR2 is YYNGEE. The complete variable domain, with remaining parts taken from reference TRBV9 and TRBJ2-3, reads DSGVTQTPKHLITATGQRVTLRCSPRSGDLSVYWYQQSLDQGLQFLIQYYNGEERAKGNILERFSAQQFPDLHSELNLSSLELGDSALYFCASAGRGVDTQYFGPGTRLTVL.

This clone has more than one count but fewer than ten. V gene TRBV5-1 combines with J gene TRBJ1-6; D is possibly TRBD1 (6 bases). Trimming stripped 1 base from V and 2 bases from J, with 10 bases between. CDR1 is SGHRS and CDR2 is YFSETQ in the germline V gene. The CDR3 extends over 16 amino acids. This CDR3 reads CASSLRGEAYNSPLHF. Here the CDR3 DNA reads TGCGCCAGCAGCTTGAGGGGGGAGGCCTATAATTCACCCCTCCACTTT.

This CDR3 is CASSLHSGGTAYEQYF. In DNA, the CDR3 is TGTGCCAGCAGTTTACATAGCGGGGGGACCGCCTACGAGCAGTACTTC. The rearrangement links TRBV28 to TRBJ2-7; 10 bases align to TRBD2. Germline-derived CDR1 and CDR2 are MDHEN and SYDVKM. CDR3 length: 16 amino acids. The V and J ends lost 2 bases and 2 bases, in that order; junction bases with no gene match: 6.

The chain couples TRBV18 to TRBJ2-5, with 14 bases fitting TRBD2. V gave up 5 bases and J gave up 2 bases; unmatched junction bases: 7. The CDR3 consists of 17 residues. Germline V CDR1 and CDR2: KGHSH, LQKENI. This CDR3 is CASSSPGTSGGQETQYF. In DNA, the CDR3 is TGTGCCAGCTCATCGCCGGGGACTAGCGGGGGACAAGAGACCCAGTACTTC. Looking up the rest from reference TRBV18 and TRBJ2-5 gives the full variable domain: NAGVMQNPRHLVRRRGQEARLRCSPMKGHSHVYWYRQLPEEGLKFMVYLQKENIIDESGMPKERFSAEFPKEGPSILRIQQVVRGDSAAYFCASSSPGTSGGQETQYFGPGTRLLVL.

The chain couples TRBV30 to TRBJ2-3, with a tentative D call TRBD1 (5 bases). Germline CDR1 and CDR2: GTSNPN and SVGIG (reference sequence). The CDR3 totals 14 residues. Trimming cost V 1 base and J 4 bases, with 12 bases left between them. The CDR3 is CAWSGWTLSDTQYF. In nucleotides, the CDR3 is TGTGCCTGGAGTGGGTGGACATTATCAGATACGCAGTATTTT. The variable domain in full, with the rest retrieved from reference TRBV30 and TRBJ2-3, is SQTIHQWPATLVQPVGSPLSLECTVEGTSNPNLYWYRQAAGRGLQLLFYSVGIGQISSEVPQNLSASRPQDRQFILSSKKLLLSDSGFYLCAWSGWTLSDTQYFGPGTRLTVL.

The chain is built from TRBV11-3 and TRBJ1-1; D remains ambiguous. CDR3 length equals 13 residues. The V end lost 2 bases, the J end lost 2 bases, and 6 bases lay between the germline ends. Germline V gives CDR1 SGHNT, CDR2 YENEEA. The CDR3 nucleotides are TGTGCCAGCAGCTTACCACCAAACACTGAAGCTTTCTTT. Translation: CASSLPPNTEAFF.

Here the CDR3 reads CASSQGQYNEQFF. In DNA form, the CDR3 reads TGTGCCAGCTCACAGGGACAGTACAATGAGCAGTTCTTC. The chain joins TRBV18 to TRBJ2-1; 7 bases match TRBD1. Germline V gives CDR1 KGHSH, CDR2 LQKENI. This CDR3 region has 13 residues. The V gene end was trimmed by 4 bases and the J gene end by 4 bases; junction bases not matched to a gene: 1.

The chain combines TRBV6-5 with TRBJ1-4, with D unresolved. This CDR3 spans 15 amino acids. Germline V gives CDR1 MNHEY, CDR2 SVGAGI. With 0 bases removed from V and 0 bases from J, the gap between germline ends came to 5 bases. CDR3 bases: TGTGCCAGCAGTTACTCAGGGTCAACTAATGAAAAACTGTTTTTT. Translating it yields CASSYSGSTNEKLFF.

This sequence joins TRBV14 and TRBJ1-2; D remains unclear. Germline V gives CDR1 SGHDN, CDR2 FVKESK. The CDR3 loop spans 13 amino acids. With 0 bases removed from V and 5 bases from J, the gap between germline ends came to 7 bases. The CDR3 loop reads CASSQEPGYGYTF. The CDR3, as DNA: TGTGCCAGCAGCCAAGAGCCGGGGTATGGCTACACCTTC.

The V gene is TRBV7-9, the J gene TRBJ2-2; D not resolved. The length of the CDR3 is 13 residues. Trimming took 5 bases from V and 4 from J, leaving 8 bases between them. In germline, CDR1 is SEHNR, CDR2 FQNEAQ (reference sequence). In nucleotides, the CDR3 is TGTGCCAGCAGCGTACTCCCCACCGGGGAGCTGTTTTTT. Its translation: CASSVLPTGELFF.

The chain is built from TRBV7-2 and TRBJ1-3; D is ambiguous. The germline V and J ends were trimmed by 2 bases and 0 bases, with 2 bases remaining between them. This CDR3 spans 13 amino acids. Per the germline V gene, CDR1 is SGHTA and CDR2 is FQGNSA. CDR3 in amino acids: CASSLISGNTIYF. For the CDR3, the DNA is TGTGCCAGCAGCTTAATCTCTGGAAACACCATATATTTT.

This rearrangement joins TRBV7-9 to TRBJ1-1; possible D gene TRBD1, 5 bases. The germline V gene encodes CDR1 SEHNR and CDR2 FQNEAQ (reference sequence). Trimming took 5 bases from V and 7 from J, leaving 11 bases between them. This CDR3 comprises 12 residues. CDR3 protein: CASSVSQGEAFF. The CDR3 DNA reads TGTGCCAGCAGCGTAAGTCAGGGTGAAGCTTTCTTT.

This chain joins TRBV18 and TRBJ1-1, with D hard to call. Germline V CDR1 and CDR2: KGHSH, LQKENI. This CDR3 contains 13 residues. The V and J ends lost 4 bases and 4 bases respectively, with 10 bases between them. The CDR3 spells CASSRERGTEAFF. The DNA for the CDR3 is TGTGCCAGCTCACGGGAGCGCGGCACTGAAGCTTTCTTT.

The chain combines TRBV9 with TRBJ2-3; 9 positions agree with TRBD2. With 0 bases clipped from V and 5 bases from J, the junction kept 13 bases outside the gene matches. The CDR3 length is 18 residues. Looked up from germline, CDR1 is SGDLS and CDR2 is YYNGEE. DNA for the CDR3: TGTGCCAGCAGCGTAGCCACCGGGACTAGCAAGATCCGAGATACGCAGTATTTT. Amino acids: CASSVATGTSKIRDTQYF.

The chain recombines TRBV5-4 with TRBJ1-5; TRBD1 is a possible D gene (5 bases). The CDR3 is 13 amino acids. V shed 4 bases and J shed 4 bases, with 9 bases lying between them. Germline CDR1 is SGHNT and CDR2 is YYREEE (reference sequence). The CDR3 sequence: CASSGGGNQPQHF. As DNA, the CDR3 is TGTGCCAGCAGCGGGGGAGGGAATCAGCCCCAGCATTTT.

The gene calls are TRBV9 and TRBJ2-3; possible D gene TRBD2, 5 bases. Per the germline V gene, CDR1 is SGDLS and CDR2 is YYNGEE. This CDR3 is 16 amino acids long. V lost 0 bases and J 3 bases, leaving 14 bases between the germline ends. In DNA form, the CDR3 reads TGTGCCAGCAGCGTAGATGGGAGCGGTGTAACAGATACGCAGTATTTT. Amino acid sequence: CASSVDGSGVTDTQYF.

In DNA form, the CDR3 reads TGTGCCAGCAGCTATATACCGGGCCGGGAGCTGTTTTTT. This translates into CASSYIPGRELFF. This sequence joins TRBV5-4 and TRBJ2-2; the D is unclear. Germline CDR1 SGHNT, CDR2 YYREEE (reference sequence). The ends were cut back, 3 bases at V and 9 bases at J, with 12 bases in the middle. The length of the CDR3 is 13 residues.

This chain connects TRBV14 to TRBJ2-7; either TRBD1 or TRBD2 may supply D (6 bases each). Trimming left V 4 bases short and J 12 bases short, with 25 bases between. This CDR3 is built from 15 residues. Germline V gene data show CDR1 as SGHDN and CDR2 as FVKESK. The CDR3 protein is CASSRSLAGEGLRYF. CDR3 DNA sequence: TGTGCCAGCAGCCGAAGTCTGGCAGGGGAAGGACTACGGTACTTC.

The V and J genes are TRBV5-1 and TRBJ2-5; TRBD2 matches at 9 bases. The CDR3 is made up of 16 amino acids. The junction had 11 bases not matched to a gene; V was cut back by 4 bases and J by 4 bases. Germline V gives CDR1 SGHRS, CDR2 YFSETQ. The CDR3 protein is CASSPQGAGGSETQYF. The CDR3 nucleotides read TGCGCCAGCAGCCCCCAAGGGGCGGGGGGGTCAGAGACCCAGTACTTC.

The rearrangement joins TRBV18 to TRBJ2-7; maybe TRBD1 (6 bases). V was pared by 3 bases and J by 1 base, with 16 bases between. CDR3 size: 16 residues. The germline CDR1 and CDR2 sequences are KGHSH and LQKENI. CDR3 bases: TGTGCCAGCTCACCTTCTTTCAGGGGTAATTCCTACGAGCAGTACTTC. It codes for CASSPSFRGNSYEQYF.

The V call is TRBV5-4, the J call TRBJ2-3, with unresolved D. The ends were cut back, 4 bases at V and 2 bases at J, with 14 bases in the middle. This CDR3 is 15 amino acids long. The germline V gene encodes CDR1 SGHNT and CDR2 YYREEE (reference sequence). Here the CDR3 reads CASSQKVPNTDTQYF. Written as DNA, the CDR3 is TGTGCCAGCAGCCAGAAGGTACCCAACACAGATACGCAGTATTTT.

CDR3 in DNA: TGCGCCAGCAGCCAAGAGGGAGCCGCCGGGATTGAGCAGTTCTTC. Protein product: CASSQEGAAGIEQFF. This chain joins TRBV4-1 and TRBJ2-1; D might be TRBD2 (5 bases). The CDR3 loop spans 15 amino acids. The V and J ends lost 0 bases and 9 bases respectively, with 15 bases between them. Looked up from germline, CDR1 is MGHRA and CDR2 is YSYEKL.

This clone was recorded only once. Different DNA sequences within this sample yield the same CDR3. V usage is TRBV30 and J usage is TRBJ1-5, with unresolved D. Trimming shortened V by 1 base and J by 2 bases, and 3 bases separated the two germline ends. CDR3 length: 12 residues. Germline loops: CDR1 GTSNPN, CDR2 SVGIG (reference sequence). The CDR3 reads CAWSGGNQPQHF. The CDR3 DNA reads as TGTGCCTGGAGTGGGGGCAATCAGCCCCAGCATTTT.